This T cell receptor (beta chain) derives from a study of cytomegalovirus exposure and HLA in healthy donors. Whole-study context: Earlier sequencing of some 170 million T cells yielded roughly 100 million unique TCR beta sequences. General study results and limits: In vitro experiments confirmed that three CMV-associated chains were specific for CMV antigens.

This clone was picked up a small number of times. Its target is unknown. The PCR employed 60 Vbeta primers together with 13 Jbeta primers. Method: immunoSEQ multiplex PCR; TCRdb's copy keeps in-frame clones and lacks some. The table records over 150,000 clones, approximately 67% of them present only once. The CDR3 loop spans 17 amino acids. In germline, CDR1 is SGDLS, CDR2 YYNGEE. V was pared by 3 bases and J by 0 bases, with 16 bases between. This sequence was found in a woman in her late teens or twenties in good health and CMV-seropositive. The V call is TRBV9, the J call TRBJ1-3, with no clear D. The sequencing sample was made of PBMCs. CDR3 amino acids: CASSAWTGRDSGNTIYF. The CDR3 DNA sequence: TGTGCCAGCAGCGCATGGACCGGACGGGACTCTGGAAACACCATATATTTT. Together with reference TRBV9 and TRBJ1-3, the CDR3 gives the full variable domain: DSGVTQTPKHLITATGQRVTLRCSPRSGDLSVYWYQQSLDQGLQFLIQYYNGEERAKGNILERFSAQQFPDLHSELNLSSLELGDSALYFCASSAWTGRDSGNTIYFGEGSWLTVV.